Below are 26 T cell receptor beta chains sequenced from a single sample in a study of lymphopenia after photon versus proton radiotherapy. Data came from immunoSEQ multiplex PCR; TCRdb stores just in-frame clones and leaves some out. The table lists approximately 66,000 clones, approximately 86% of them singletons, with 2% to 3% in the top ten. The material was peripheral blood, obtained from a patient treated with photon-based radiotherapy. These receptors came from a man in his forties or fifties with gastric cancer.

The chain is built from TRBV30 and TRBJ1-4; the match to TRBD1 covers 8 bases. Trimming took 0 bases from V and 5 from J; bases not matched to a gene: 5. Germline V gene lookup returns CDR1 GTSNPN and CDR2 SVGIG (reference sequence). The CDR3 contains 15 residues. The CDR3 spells CAWSVPRTGNEKLFF. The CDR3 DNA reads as TGTGCCTGGAGTGTACCGAGGACAGGGAATGAAAAACTGTTTTTT.

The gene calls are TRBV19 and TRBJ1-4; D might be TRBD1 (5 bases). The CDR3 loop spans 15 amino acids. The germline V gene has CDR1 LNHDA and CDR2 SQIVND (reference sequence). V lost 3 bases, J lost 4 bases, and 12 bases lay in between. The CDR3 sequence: CASSISGSYNEKLFF. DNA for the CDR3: TGTGCCAGTAGTATTTCAGGGTCCTATAATGAAAAACTGTTTTTT.

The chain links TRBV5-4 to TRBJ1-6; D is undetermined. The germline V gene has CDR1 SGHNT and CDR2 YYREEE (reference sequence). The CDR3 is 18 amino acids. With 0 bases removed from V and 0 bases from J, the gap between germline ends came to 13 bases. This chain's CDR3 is CASSLGDRESSYNSPLHF. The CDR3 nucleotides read TGTGCCAGCAGCTTGGGAGATCGTGAGAGCTCCTATAATTCACCCCTCCACTTT.

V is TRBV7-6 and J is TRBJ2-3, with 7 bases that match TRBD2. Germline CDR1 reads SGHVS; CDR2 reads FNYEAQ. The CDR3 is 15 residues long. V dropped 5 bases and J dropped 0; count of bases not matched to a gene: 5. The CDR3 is CASSTRLASTDTQYF. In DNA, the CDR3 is TGTGCCAGCAGCACCCGACTAGCTAGCACAGATACGCAGTATTTT.

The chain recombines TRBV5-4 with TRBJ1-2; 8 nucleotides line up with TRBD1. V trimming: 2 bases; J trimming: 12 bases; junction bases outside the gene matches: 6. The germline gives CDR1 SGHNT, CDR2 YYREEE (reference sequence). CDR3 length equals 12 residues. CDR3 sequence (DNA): TGTGCCAGCAGCTTCTCCGGGACAGGCGACACCTTC. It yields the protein CASSFSGTGDTF.

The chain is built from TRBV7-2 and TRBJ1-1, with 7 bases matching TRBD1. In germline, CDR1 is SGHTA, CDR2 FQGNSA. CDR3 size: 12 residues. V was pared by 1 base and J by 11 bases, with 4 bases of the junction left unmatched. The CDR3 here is CASSLDLQGAFF. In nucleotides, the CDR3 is TGTGCCAGCAGCTTAGACCTACAGGGGGCTTTCTTT.

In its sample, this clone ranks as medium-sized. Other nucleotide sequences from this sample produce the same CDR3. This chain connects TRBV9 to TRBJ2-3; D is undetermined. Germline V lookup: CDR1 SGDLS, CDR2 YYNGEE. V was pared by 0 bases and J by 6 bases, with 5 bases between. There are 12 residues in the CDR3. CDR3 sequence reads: CASSVGGDTQYF. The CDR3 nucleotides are TGTGCCAGCAGCGTAGGTGGGGATACGCAGTATTTT.

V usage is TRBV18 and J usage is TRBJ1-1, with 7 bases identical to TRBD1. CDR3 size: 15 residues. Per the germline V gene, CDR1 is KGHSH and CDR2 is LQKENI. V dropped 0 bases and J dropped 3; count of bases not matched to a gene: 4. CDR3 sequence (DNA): TGTGCCAGCTCACCACCGCGCAGGGGGGACACTGAAGCTTTCTTT. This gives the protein CASSPPRRGDTEAFF.

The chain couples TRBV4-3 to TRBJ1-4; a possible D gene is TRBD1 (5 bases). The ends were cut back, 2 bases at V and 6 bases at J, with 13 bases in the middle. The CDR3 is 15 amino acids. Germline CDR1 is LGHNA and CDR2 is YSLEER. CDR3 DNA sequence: TGCGCCAGCAGCCAATCCTCCCGGGGCTATGAAAAACTGTTTTTT. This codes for CASSQSSRGYEKLFF.

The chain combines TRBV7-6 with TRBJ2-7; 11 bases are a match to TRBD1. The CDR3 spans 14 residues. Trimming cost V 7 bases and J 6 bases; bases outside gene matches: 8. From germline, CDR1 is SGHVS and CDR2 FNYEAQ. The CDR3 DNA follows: TGTGCCAGCACCCTGGGACAGGGGGAAGGCGAGCAGTACTTC. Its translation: CASTLGQGEGEQYF.

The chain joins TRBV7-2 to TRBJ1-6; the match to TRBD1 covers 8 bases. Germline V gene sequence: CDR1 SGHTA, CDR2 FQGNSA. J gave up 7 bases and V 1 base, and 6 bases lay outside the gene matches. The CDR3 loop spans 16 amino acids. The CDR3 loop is CASSLDRGTGNSPLHF. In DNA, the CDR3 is TGTGCCAGCAGCTTAGATAGGGGGACAGGCAATTCACCCCTCCACTTT.

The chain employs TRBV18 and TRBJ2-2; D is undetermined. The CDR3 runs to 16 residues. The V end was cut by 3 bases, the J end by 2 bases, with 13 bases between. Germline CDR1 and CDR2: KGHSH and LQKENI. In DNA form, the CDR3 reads TGTGCCAGCTCACCTTCGTCCCCCCTAAACACCGGGGAGCTGTTTTTT. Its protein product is CASSPSSPLNTGELFF.

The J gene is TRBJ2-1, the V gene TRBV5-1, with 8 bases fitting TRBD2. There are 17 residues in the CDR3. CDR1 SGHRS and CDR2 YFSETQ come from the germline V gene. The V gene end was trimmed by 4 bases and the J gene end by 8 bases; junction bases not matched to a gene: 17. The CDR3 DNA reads TGCGCCAGCAGCGCCGGGAGGGGGGGGAGACCCCTCGATGAGCAGTTCTTC. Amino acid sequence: CASSAGRGGRPLDEQFF.

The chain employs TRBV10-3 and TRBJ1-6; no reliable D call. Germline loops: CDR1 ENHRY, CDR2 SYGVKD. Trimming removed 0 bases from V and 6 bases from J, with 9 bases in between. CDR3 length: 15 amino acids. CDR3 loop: CAISESGQINSPLHF. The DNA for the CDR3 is TGTGCCATCAGTGAGTCCGGCCAGATTAATTCACCCCTCCACTTT.

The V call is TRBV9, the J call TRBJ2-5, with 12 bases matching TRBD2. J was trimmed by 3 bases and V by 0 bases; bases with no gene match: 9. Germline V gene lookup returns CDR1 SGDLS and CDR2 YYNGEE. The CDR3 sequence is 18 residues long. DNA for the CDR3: TGTGCCAGCAGCGTAGGTTGGCTGCTAGCGGGGGGGAAAGAGACCCAGTACTTC. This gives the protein CASSVGWLLAGGKETQYF.

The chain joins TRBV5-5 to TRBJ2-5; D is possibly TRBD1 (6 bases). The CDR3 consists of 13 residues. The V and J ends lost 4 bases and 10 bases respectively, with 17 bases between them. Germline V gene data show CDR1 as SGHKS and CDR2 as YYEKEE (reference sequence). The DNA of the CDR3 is TGTGCCAGCAGCCCCGGGCACCCAGGGGACCAGTACTTC. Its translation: CASSPGHPGDQYF.

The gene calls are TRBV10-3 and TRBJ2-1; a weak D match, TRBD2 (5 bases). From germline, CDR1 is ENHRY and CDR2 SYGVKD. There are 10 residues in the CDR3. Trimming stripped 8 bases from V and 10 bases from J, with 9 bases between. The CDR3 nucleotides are TGTGCCATCGGGAGCGAGGAGCAGTTCTTC. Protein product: CAIGSEEQFF.

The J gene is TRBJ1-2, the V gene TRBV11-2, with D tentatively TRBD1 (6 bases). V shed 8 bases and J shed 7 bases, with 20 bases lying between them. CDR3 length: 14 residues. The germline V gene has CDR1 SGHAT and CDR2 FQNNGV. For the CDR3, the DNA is TGTGCCAGCGCCTCGAGGGGGGGACAAGGTGGCTACACCTTC. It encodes CASASRGGQGGYTF. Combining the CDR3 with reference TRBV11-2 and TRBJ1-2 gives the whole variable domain EAGVAQSPRYKIIEKRQSVAFWCNPISGHATLYWYQQILGQGPKLLIQFQNNGVVDDSQLPKDRFSAERLKGVDSTLKIQPAKLEDSAVYLCASASRGGQGGYTFGSGTRLTVV.

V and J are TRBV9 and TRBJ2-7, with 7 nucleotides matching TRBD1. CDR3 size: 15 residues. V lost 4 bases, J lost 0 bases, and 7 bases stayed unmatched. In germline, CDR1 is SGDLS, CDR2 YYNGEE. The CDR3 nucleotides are TGTGCCAGCAGCCCCCGACAGGGCTACTCCTACGAGCAGTACTTC. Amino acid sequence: CASSPRQGYSYEQYF. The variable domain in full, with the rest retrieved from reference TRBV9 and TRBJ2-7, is DSGVTQTPKHLITATGQRVTLRCSPRSGDLSVYWYQQSLDQGLQFLIQYYNGEERAKGNILERFSAQQFPDLHSELNLSSLELGDSALYFCASSPRQGYSYEQYFGPGTRLTVT.

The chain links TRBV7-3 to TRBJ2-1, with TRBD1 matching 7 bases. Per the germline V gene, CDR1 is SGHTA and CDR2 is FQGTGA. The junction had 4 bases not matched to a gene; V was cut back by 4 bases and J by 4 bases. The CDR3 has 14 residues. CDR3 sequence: CASSSGQDYNEQFF. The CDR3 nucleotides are TGTGCCAGCAGCTCAGGACAGGATTACAATGAGCAGTTCTTC.

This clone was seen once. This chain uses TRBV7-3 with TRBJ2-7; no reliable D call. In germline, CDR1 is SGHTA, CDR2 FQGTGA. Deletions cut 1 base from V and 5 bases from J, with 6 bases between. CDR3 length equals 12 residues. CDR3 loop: CASSLNSNEQYF. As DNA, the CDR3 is TGTGCCAGCAGCTTAAACAGCAACGAGCAGTACTTC.

The CDR3 region has the DNA TGTGCCAGCAGCTTAGAGTGGCAGTTAAATGAAAAACTGTTTTTT. Its protein product is CASSLEWQLNEKLFF. This rearrangement joins TRBV11-2 to TRBJ1-4; no clear D gene. The CDR3 runs 15 residues. V shed 0 bases and J shed 5 bases, with 10 bases lying between them. Germline assignment: CDR1 SGHAT and CDR2 FQNNGV.

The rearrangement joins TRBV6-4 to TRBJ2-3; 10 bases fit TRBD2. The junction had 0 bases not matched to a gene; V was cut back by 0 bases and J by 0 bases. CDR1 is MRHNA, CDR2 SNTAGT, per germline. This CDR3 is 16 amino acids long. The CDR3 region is CASSDSTSGSTDTQYF. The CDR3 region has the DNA TGTGCCAGCAGTGACTCGACTAGCGGGAGCACAGATACGCAGTATTTT.

For the CDR3, the DNA is TGCAGTGTCCCCACAGCCGCCCTCCACTTT. Translation gives CSVPTAALHF. The chain recombines TRBV20-1 with TRBJ1-6, with D hard to call. Trimming removed 7 bases at V and 14 bases at J, with 12 bases between. This CDR3 comprises 10 residues. Germline V lookup: CDR1 DFQATT, CDR2 SNEGSKA (reference sequence).

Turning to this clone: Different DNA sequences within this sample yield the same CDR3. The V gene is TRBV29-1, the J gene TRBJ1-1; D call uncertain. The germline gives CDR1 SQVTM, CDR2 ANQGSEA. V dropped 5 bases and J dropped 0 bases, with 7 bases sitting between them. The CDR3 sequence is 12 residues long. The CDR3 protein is CSVIGMNTEAFF. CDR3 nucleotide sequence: TGCAGCGTTATAGGGATGAACACTGAAGCTTTCTTT. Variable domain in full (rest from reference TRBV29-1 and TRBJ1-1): SAVISQKPSRDICQRGTSLTIQCQVDSQVTMMFWYRQQPGQSLTLIATANQGSEATYESGFVIDKFPISRPNLTFSTLTVSNMSPEDSSIYLCSVIGMNTEAFFGQGTRLTVV.

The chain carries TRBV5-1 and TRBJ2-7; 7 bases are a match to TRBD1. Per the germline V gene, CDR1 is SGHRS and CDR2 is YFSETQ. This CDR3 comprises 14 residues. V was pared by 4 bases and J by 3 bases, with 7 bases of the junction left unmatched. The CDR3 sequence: CASSLGTELYEQYF. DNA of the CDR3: TGCGCCAGCAGCCTCGGGACAGAACTCTACGAGCAGTACTTC. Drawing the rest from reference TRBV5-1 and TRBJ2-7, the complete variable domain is KAGVTQTPRYLIKTRGQQVTLSCSPISGHRSVSWYQQTPGQGLQFLFEYFSETQRNKGNFPGRFSGRQFSNSRSEMNVSTLELGDSALYLCASSLGTELYEQYFGPGTRLTVT.